A selection of T cell receptor beta chains follows, all from one sample in a study of PD-1 blockade in classical Hodgkin lymphoma. Clones were sequenced by immunoSEQ multiplex PCR, and TCRdb holds only the in-frame ones, with some missing. The table shows about 40,000 clones, with roughly four fifths occurring only once. The source was peripheral blood mononuclear cells (PBMCs), collected at baseline. The origin of the receptors is a human donor with classical Hodgkin lymphoma. CDR3s include the opening cysteine and the closing phenylalanine or tryptophan. Rows may omit the clone size; those that give it use once, few, many or a size class.

length	V	size	J	CDR3
16	TRBV7-2	-	TRBJ2-1	CASSLISGLINNEQFF
14	TRBV2	-	TRBJ2-3	CASSEDRGWGTQYF
13	TRBV11-3	-	TRBJ2-7	CASSLESSYEQYF
15	TRBV5-5	once	TRBJ2-7	CASSLGPGAPEEQYF
17	TRBV7-8	few	TRBJ2-7	CASRRLASGSMSYEQYF
14	TRBV30	-	TRBJ2-7	CAWSSDVFRGVQYF
14	TRBV15	-	TRBJ1-5	CATSPVWRNQPQHF
12	TRBV27	-	TRBJ2-1	CASSLSYNEQFF
17	TRBV5-1	-	TRBJ2-1	CASSLAGIGSGFNEQFF
17	TRBV28	-	TRBJ1-2	CASSLYGPGGGKYGYTF
12	TRBV10-3	-	TRBJ2-7	CAISETRNEQYF
17	TRBV2	-	TRBJ2-7	CASSRTGTAGGSYEQYF
13	TRBV28	-	TRBJ2-2	CASSLLNTGELFF